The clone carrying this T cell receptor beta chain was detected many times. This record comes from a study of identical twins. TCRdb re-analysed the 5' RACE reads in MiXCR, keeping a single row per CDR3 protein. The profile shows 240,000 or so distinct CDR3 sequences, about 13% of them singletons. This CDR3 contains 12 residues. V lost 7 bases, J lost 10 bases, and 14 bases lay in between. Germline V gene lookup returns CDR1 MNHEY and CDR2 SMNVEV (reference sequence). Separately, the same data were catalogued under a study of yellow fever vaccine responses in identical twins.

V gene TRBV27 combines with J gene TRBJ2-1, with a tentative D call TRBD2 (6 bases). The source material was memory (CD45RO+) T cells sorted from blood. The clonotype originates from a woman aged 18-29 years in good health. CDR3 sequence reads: CASKSGLWEQFF. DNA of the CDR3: TGTGCCAGCAAAAGCGGGCTTTGGGAGCAGTTCTTC.